Below, one TCR beta chain is given with its context. CDR3 length: 11 amino acids. Germline V lookup: CDR1 SQVTM, CDR2 ANQGSEA. As defined, naive CD8 cells were CD45RO-negative and positively selected for CCR7, with terminally differentiated effector memory CD45RA+ cells excluded. Those who donated, Caucasian adults without exception, all lived in Nashville, Tennessee. The data stem from a study of shared clonotypes between healthy human individuals. The table came from immunoSEQ multiplex PCR; TCRdb's copy has only in-frame clones and leaves some out. The table includes around 1.9 million clones, about 93% detected once.

The material sequenced was naive CD8+ T cells from PBMCs. V is TRBV29-1 and J is TRBJ2-5; D gene unclear. The J call is uncertain, as TRBJ2-7 better fits the DNA end. This TCR came from a man aged 18 to 35 in good health. Some clones in this sample may be carry-over from other donors' samples. The CDR3 sequence is CSVRLSYEQYF. The DNA for the CDR3 is TGCAGCGTAAGGTTGTCCTACGAGCAGTACTTC.